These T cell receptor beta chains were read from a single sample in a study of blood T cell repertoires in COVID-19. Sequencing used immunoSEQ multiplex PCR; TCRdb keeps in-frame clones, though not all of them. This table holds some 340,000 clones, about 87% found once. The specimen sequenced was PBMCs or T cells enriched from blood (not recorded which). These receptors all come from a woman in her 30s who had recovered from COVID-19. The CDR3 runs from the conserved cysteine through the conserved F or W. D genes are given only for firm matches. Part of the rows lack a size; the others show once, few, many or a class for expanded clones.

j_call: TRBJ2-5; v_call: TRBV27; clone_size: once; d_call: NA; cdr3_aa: CASSLGASTTQYF; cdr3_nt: TGTGCCAGCAGTTTGGGGGCTTCGACGACCCAGTACTTC
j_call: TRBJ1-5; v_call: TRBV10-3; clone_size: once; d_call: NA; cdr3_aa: CAISESGGGRGNQPQHF; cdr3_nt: TGTGCCATCAGTGAGTCGGGAGGAGGGCGAGGCAATCAGCCCCAGCATTTT
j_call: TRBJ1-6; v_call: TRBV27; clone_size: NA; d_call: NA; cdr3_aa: CASSTHYEAGSPLHF; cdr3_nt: TGTGCCAGCAGTACTCACTACGAGGCGGGTTCACCCCTCCACTTT
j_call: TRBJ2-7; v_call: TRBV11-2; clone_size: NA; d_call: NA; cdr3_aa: CASSLLSEQYF; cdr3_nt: TGTGCCAGCAGCTTATTGAGTGAGCAGTACTTC
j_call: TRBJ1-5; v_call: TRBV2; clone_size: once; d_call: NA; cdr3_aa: CASSDQAGDSNQPQHF; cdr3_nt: TGTGCCAGCAGTGATCAGGCAGGGGACAGCAATCAGCCCCAGCATTTT
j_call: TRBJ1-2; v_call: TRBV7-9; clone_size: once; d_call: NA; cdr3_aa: CASSSSEDGYTF; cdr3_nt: TGTGCCAGCAGCTCCTCGGAGGATGGCTACACCTTC
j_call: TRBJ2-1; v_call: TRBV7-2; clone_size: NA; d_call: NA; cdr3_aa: CASSFAGPSYNEQFF; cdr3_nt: TGTGCCAGCAGCTTTGCGGGCCCCTCCTACAATGAGCAGTTCTTC
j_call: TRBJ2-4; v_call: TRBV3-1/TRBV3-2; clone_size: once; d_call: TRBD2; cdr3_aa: CASSRAGDAKNIQYF; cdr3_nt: TGTGCCAGCAGCCGGGCGGGGGACGCCAAAAACATTCAGTACTTC
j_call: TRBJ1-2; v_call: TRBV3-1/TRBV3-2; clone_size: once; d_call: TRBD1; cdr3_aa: CASSQDRTGSSGYTF; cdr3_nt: TGTGCCAGCAGCCAAGATAGGACAGGCAGTAGCGGCTACACCTTC
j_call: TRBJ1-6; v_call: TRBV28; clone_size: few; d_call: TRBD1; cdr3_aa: CASRLGQLNSPLHF; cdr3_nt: TGTGCCAGCAGGCTGGGACAGCTTAATTCACCCCTCCACTTT
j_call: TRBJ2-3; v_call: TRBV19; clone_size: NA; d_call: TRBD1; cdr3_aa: CASNPRTGLTDTQYF; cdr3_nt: TGTGCCAGTAACCCAAGGACAGGGTTAACAGATACGCAGTATTTT
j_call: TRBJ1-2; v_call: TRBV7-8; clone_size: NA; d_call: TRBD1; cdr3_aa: CASSSPGQGVKDYGYTF; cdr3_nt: TGTGCCAGCAGCTCGCCGGGACAGGGTGTAAAGGACTATGGCTACACCTTC
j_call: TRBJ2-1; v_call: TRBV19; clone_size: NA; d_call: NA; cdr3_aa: CASSIRPADSNEQFF; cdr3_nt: TGTGCCAGTAGTATAAGGCCCGCGGATTCCAATGAGCAGTTCTTC
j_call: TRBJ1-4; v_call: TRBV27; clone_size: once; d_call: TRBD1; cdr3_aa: CASSPTGLGEKLFF; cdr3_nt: TGTGCCAGCAGCCCGACAGGGTTGGGTGAAAAACTGTTTTTT
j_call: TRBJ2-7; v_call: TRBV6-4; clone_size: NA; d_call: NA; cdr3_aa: CASRGGSILEQYF; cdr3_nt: TGTGCCAGCAGGGGGGGTTCCATCCTCGAGCAGTACTTC
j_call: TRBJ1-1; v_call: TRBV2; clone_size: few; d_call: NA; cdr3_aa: CASSEALLRVETEAFF; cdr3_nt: TGTGCCAGCAGTGAAGCGCTTCTCAGGGTAGAAACTGAAGCTTTCTTT
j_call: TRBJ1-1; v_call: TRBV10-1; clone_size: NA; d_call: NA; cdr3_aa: CASSGQLNTEAFF; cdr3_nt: TGCGCCAGCAGTGGACAGCTGAACACTGAAGCTTTCTTT
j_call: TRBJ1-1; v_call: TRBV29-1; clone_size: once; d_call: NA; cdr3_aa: CSVGRVLDTEAFF; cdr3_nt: TGCAGCGTTGGACGGGTGTTGGACACTGAAGCTTTCTTT
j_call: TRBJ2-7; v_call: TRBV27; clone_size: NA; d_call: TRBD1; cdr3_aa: CASSLTGLSYEQYF; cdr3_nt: TGTGCCAGCAGTTTGACAGGGCTATCCTACGAGCAGTACTTC
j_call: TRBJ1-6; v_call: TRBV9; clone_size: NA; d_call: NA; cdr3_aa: CASSGGSSPLHF; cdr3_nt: TGTGCCAGCAGCGGAGGGAGTTCACCCCTCCACTTT
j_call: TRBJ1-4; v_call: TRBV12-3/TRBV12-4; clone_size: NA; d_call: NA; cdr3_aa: CASRSVGVEKLFF; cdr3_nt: TGTGCCAGCAGATCAGTCGGGGTTGAAAAACTGTTTTTT
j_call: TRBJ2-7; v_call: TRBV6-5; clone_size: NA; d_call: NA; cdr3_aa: CASTFTGGSYEQYF; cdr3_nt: TGTGCCAGCACCTTCACCGGAGGGAGCTACGAGCAGTACTTC
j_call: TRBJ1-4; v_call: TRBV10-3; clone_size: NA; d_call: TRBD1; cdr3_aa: CAISDGTVNEKLFF; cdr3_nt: TGTGCCATCAGTGACGGGACAGTAAATGAAAAACTGTTTTTT
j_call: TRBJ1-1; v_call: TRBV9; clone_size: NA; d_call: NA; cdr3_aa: CASSVSLNTEAFF; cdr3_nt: TGTGCCAGCAGCGTTAGTCTGAACACTGAAGCTTTCTTT
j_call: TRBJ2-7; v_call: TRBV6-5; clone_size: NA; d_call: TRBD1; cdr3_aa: CASTHRDRVREQYF; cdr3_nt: TGTGCCAGCACCCACCGGGACAGGGTACGCGAGCAGTACTTC
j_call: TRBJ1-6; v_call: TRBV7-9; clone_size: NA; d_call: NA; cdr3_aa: CASSAGPGLSNSPLHF; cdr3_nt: TGTGCCAGCAGCGCTGGGCCGGGACTCAGTAATTCACCCCTCCACTTT
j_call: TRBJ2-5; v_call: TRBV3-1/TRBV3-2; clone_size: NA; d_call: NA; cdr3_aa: CASSQAWAVQETQYF; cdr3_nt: TGTGCCAGCAGCCAAGCGTGGGCAGTCCAAGAGACCCAGTACTTC
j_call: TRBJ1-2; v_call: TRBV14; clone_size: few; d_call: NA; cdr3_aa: CASSPNYGYTF; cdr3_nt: TGTGCCAGCAGCCCGAACTATGGCTACACCTTC
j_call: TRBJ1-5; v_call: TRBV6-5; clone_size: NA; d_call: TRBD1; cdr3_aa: CASTQDRGAVQPQHF; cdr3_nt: TGTGCCAGCACCCAAGACAGGGGAGCAGTGCAGCCCCAGCATTTT
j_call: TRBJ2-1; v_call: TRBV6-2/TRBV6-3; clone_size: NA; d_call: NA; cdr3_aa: CASSFSPRSVSVYNEQFF; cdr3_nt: TGTGCCAGCAGTTTTAGCCCCCGGTCGGTGAGCGTTTACAATGAGCAGTTCTTC
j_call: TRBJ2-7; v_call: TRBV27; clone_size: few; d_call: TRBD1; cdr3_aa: CASSPTGVGEQYF; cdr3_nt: TGTGCCAGCAGTCCGACAGGGGTGGGCGAGCAGTACTTC
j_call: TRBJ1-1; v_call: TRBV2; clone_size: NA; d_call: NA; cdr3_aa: CASSVYGGSGEAFF; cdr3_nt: TGTGCCAGCAGTGTATACGGGGGTAGTGGTGAAGCTTTCTTT
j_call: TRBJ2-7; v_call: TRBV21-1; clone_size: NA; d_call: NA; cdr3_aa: CASSRVVRQGVPVYF; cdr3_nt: TGTGCCAGCAGCAGGGTCGTGAGACAGGGGGTTCCTGTGTACTTC